This TCR beta chain was captured in a study of identical twins. This clonotype was counted only a few times. TCRdb re-analysed the 5' RACE reads in MiXCR, keeping a single row per CDR3 protein. The table records approximately 550,000 distinct CDR3 sequences, approximately 20% of them present only once. Germline CDR1 is MNHNS and CDR2 is SASEGT. Trimming at V came to 7 bases and at J to 4 bases, leaving 11 bases not matched to a gene. The CDR3 has 16 amino acids. The same data also went into a second study, on yellow fever vaccine responses in identical twins.

The J gene is TRBJ1-1, the V gene TRBV6-1, with 11 bases that match TRBD1. The sequenced material came from CD4+ T cells sorted from blood. This sequence originates from a woman in her late teens or twenties in good health. The CDR3 is CASIPGTGGVGTEAFF. CDR3 DNA sequence: TGTGCCAGCATTCCTGGGACAGGGGGAGTAGGCACTGAAGCTTTCTTT.